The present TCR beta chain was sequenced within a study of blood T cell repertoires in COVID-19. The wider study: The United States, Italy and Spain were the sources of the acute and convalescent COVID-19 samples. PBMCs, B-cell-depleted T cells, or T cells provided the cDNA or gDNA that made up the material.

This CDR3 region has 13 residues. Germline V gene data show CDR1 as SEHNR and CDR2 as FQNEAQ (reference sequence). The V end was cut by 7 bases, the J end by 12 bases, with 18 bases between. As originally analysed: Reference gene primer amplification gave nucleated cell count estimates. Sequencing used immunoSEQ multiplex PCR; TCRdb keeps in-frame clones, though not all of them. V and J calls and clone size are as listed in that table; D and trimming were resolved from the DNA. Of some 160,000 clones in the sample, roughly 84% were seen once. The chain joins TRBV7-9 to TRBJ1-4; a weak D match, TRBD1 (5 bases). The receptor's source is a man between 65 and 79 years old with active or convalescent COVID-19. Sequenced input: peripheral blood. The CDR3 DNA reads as TGTGCCAGCACCTTGGATATCGGGGGGGAACTGTTTTTT. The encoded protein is CASTLDIGGELFF.